What follows are 20 T cell receptor beta chains derived from one specimen sequenced in a study of Tregs in tolerant kidney transplant recipients. TCRdb keeps only in-frame clones here, not all; method: immunoSEQ multiplex PCR. The profile shows about 81,000 clones, 75% to 95% of them singletons. Recipients received nonmyeloablative bone marrow transplants from related graft donors, with transient mixed chimerism. The material was CD4+ T cells from blood (PBMCs), obtained 24 months after the transplant. All receptors come from a human patient who received a combined kidney and bone marrow transplant. Part of the T cells may come from the graft donor.

The rearrangement joins TRBV28 to TRBJ2-6, with D possibly matching TRBD2 (6 bases). Trimming shortened V by 6 bases and J by 4 bases, and 13 bases separated the two germline ends. The V gene's germline CDR1 is MDHEN and CDR2 SYDVKM. The CDR3 runs to 15 residues. The CDR3 DNA is TGTGCCAGCAGCCCTACGGGAGCGGGGGCCAACGTCCTGACTTTC. Its translation is CASSPTGAGANVLTF.

The chain employs TRBV5-4 and TRBJ2-7; D remains ambiguous. This CDR3 has 13 residues. CDR1 is SGHNT and CDR2 is YYREEE in the germline V gene (reference sequence). The V end was cut by 1 base, the J end by 0 bases, with 5 bases between. CDR3 bases: TGTGCCAGCAGCTTGTGGCCCTCCTACGAGCAGTACTTC. Residues: CASSLWPSYEQYF.

This clone was observed once. The V call is TRBV7-9, the J call TRBJ1-1; D is unclear. V gave up 5 bases and J gave up 2 bases, with 12 bases separating them. The germline CDR1 and CDR2 sequences are SEHNR and FQNEAQ (reference sequence). This CDR3 contains 14 residues. CDR3: CASSRPSRNTEAFF. The CDR3 region has the DNA TGTGCCAGCAGCCGCCCCTCGCGCAACACTGAAGCTTTCTTT.

For the CDR3, the DNA is TGTGCCAGCTCACCAGAGGAGAACACTGAAGCTTTCTTT. Protein sequence: CASSPEENTEAFF. The J gene is TRBJ1-1, the V gene TRBV18; D unresolved. Per the germline V gene, CDR1 is KGHSH and CDR2 is LQKENI. V lost 2 bases, J lost 1 base, and 5 bases lay in between. This CDR3 has 13 residues.

This clone was seen just once. The chain carries TRBV30 and TRBJ1-3; TRBD1 matches at 7 bases. Losses at the gene ends were 2 bases for V and 2 bases for J; bases not matched to a gene: 3. Germline V CDR1 and CDR2: GTSNPN, SVGIG (reference sequence). The CDR3 spans 14 residues. The CDR3 coding sequence is TGTGCCTGGAGTACAGGGGCCCCTGGAAACACCATATATTTT. Translation gives CAWSTGAPGNTIYF.

V gene TRBV30 combines with J gene TRBJ2-7, with 10 bases identical to TRBD1. V shed 3 bases, J shed 4 bases, and the junction held 3 bases outside the gene matches. Germline CDR1 reads GTSNPN; CDR2 reads SVGIG (reference sequence). The CDR3 spans 13 residues. CDR3 sequence: CAWRRQGAYEQYF. CDR3 nucleotides: TGTGCCTGGAGGAGACAGGGGGCGTACGAGCAGTACTTC.

This clone is a singleton in its sample. The rearrangement links TRBV5-1 to TRBJ1-2; 8 bases line up with TRBD1. CDR1 is SGHRS, CDR2 YFSETQ, per germline. The CDR3 totals 15 residues. V lost 0 bases and J lost 8; bases outside the gene matches: 9. The CDR3 region has the DNA TGCGCCAGCAGCTTGGGGTGGACAGGGTCCGCCGGCTACACCTTC. Encoded protein: CASSLGWTGSAGYTF. The full variable domain, its missing parts supplied by reference TRBV5-1 and TRBJ1-2, is KAGVTQTPRYLIKTRGQQVTLSCSPISGHRSVSWYQQTPGQGLQFLFEYFSETQRNKGNFPGRFSGRQFSNSRSEMNVSTLELGDSALYLCASSLGWTGSAGYTFGSGTRLTVV.

This CDR3 is CASSQDTASGRPAYNEQFF. DNA of the CDR3: TGTGCCAGCAGCCAAGATACCGCTAGCGGGCGACCTGCCTACAATGAGCAGTTCTTC. The V call is TRBV4-2, the J call TRBJ2-1; 8 bases are a match to TRBD2. Looked up from germline, CDR1 is LGHNA and CDR2 is YNFKEQ. CDR3 length equals 19 residues. The V and J ends lost 0 bases and 2 bases, in that order; junction bases with no gene match: 12.

The V gene is TRBV18, the J gene TRBJ1-5; the D gene is possibly TRBD1 (6 bases). The CDR3 loop spans 17 amino acids. V was trimmed by 2 bases and J by 6 bases, leaving 20 bases between them. Germline V CDR1 and CDR2: KGHSH, LQKENI. This CDR3 reads CASSPLPKTGAGQPQHF. The DNA of the CDR3 is TGTGCCAGCTCACCATTACCAAAGACAGGAGCAGGTCAGCCCCAGCATTTT.

This sequence joins TRBV28 and TRBJ2-7; D possibly corresponds to TRBD2 (6 bases). CDR1 MDHEN and CDR2 SYDVKM come from the germline V gene. V was pared by 5 bases and J by 5 bases, with 13 bases between. There are 13 residues in the CDR3. Here the CDR3 reads CASSAPGGHEQYF. The DNA for the CDR3 is TGTGCCAGCAGTGCCCCCGGGGGTCACGAGCAGTACTTC.

This sequence joins TRBV4-3 and TRBJ2-2; 9 bases are a match to TRBD2. Germline V gives CDR1 LGHNA, CDR2 YSLEER. This CDR3 spans 20 amino acids. V lost 0 bases and J lost 4; bases outside the gene matches: 15. The CDR3 DNA follows: TGCGCCAGCAGCCAAGAAGGAGGTAATAGAGCGGGAGGACGCACCGGGGAGCTGTTTTTT. This codes for CASSQEGGNRAGGRTGELFF.

The rearrangement links TRBV4-2 to TRBJ1-2; D perhaps matches TRBD1 (5 bases). CDR1 and CDR2 from the germline V gene are LGHNA and YNFKEQ. Trimming left V 0 bases short and J 8 bases short, with 13 bases between. The CDR3 contains 14 residues. The CDR3 loop is CASSQDPGGEGYTF. The CDR3 nucleotides are TGTGCCAGCAGCCAAGATCCAGGAGGGGAAGGCTACACCTTC.

This rearrangement joins TRBV5-4 to TRBJ1-1, with D possibly TRBD1 on 5 matching bases. CDR1 is SGHNT, CDR2 YYREEE, per germline (reference sequence). V was cut by 4 bases and J by 3 bases, with 16 bases left in between. The CDR3 is made up of 15 amino acids. The CDR3 reads CASSIQIDRYTEAFF. The CDR3 DNA is TGTGCCAGCAGCATACAAATTGACAGATACACTGAAGCTTTCTTT. Together with reference TRBV5-4 and TRBJ1-1, the CDR3 gives the full variable domain: ETGVTQSPTHLIKTRGQQVTLRCSSQSGHNTVSWYQQALGQGPQFIFQYYREEENGRGNFPPRFSGLQFPNYSSELNVNALELDDSALYLCASSIQIDRYTEAFFGQGTRLTVV.

The V and J genes are TRBV15 and TRBJ1-2; no clear D. V was trimmed by 1 base and J by 4 bases, leaving 7 bases between them. The germline V gene has CDR1 LNHNV and CDR2 YYDKDF (reference sequence). The CDR3 has 13 residues. The CDR3 region has the DNA TGTGCCACCAGCAGAGGGGCAGGCTATGGCTACACCTTC. Its translation: CATSRGAGYGYTF. Combining the CDR3 with reference TRBV15 and TRBJ1-2 gives the whole variable domain DAMVIQNPRYQVTQFGKPVTLSCSQTLNHNVMYWYQQKSSQAPKLLFHYYDKDFNNEADTPDNFQSRRPNTSFCFLDIRSPGLGDTAMYLCATSRGAGYGYTFGSGTRLTVV.

J is TRBJ1-5 and V is TRBV19; no clear D. This CDR3 is built from 16 residues. Germline V gene sequence: CDR1 LNHDA, CDR2 SQIVND (reference sequence). V was clipped by 9 bases and J by 7 bases, with 25 bases between them. This chain's CDR3 is CASPPVGGMNGQPQHF. CDR3 bases: TGTGCCAGCCCCCCCGTGGGAGGGATGAACGGCCAGCCCCAGCATTTT.

The V call is TRBV9, the J call TRBJ1-1, with D hard to call. CDR3 length equals 14 residues. V lost 0 bases to trimming and J lost 5 bases, with 11 bases between them. CDR1 SGDLS and CDR2 YYNGEE come from the germline V gene. The CDR3 sequence: CASSVGRRQTEAFF. The CDR3 DNA follows: TGTGCCAGCAGCGTAGGTCGGAGGCAGACTGAAGCTTTCTTT. The full variable domain, in which reference TRBV9 and TRBJ1-1 provide the parts outside the CDR3, is DSGVTQTPKHLITATGQRVTLRCSPRSGDLSVYWYQQSLDQGLQFLIQYYNGEERAKGNILERFSAQQFPDLHSELNLSSLELGDSALYFCASSVGRRQTEAFFGQGTRLTVV.

The table lists this clone with a count of one. This sequence joins TRBV4-3 and TRBJ2-6; D not certain. Per the germline V gene, CDR1 is LGHNA and CDR2 is YSLEER. The CDR3 is 16 residues long. V lost 1 base, J lost 0 bases, and 7 bases lay in between. Here the CDR3 reads CASSQVTGSGANVLTF. The CDR3 DNA is TGCGCCAGCAGCCAAGTAACGGGCTCTGGGGCCAACGTCCTGACTTTC.

The gene calls are TRBV15 and TRBJ1-1, with D perhaps TRBD1 (6 bases). The CDR3 is 16 residues long. Germline-derived CDR1 and CDR2 are LNHNV and YYDKDF (reference sequence). Trimming removed 0 bases at V and 5 bases at J, with 16 bases between. This chain's CDR3 is CATSRDSYRVGTEAFF. CDR3 nucleotides: TGTGCCACCAGCAGAGATTCCTACAGGGTGGGGACTGAAGCTTTCTTT.

The rearrangement uses TRBV7-2 and TRBJ1-2; D uncertain. Germline V gene sequence: CDR1 SGHTA, CDR2 FQGNSA. Trimming took off 7 bases at V and 4 bases at J, with 16 bases between the two ends. The CDR3 is 14 residues long. The CDR3 DNA reads as TGTGCCAGCACGCCGTCCAACTGGGCCTATGGCTACACCTTC. Residues: CASTPSNWAYGYTF.

Here the CDR3 DNA reads TGTGCCACCAGCAGAGTGAGTCTGAGCGCCATCAATGAGCAGTTCTTC. Translating it yields CATSRVSLSAINEQFF. V gene TRBV15 combines with J gene TRBJ2-1; D not certain. Germline-derived CDR1 and CDR2 are LNHNV and YYDKDF (reference sequence). The ends were cut back, 1 base at V and 6 bases at J, with 16 bases in the middle. The CDR3 has 16 residues.